This T cell receptor (beta chain) stems from a study of long-term antiretroviral therapy in people with HIV. Study outcomes and limitations: Once patients were on ART, diversity went higher but still fell short of transplant donor controls. Repertoires looked antigen-experienced, with only a slight naive shift after ART.

Sequencing relied on immunoSEQ assay v3.0, run at survey level. TCRdb keeps only in-frame clones here, not all; method: immunoSEQ multiplex PCR. The sample contains tens of thousands of clones, roughly 80% of which appear only once. Germline trimming cut 1 base from V and 0 bases from J; bases unmatched to any gene: 5. The CDR3 runs to 16 residues. Germline loops: CDR1 SGHRS, CDR2 YFSETQ. Details on this clone: Its cognate antigen is unknown.

Specimen: unsorted PBMCs, collected 0.2 years after starting antiretroviral therapy. This receptor was taken from a woman younger than 45 with HIV. This chain links TRBV5-1 with TRBJ2-3, with TRBD2 matching over 7 bases. CDR3 residues: CASSLWSGTSTDTQYF. In DNA form, the CDR3 reads TGCGCCAGCAGCTTGTGGAGCGGGACTAGCACAGATACGCAGTATTTT.